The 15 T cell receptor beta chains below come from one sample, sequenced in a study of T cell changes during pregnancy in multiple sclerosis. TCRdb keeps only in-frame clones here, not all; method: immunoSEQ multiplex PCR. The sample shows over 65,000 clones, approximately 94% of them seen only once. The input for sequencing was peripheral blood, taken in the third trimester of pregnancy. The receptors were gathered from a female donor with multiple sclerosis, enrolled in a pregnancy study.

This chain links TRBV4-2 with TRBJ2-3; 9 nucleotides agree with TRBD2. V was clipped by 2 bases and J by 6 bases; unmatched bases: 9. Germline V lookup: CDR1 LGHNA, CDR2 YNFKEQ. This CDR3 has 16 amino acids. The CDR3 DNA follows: TGTGCCAGCAGCCAAACACAGACTAGCGGTGCGGATACGCAGTATTTT. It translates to CASSQTQTSGADTQYF.

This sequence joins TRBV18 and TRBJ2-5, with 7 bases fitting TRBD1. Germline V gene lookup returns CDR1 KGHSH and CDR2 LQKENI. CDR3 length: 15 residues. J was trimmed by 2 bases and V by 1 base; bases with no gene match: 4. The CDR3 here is CASSPQQGWQETQYF. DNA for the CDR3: TGTGCCAGCTCACCACAACAGGGGTGGCAAGAGACCCAGTACTTC. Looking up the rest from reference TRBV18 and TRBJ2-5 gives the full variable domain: NAGVMQNPRHLVRRRGQEARLRCSPMKGHSHVYWYRQLPEEGLKFMVYLQKENIIDESGMPKERFSAEFPKEGPSILRIQQVVRGDSAAYFCASSPQQGWQETQYFGPGTRLLVL.

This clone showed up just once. As DNA, the CDR3 is TGCGCCAGCAGCCCCCGTCAGGGCCCTCCCAACACCGGGGAGCTGTTTTTT. Its protein is CASSPRQGPPNTGELFF. The chain uses TRBV4-1 and TRBJ2-2; TRBD1 is a possible D gene (5 bases). Germline V CDR1 and CDR2: MGHRA, YSYEKL. The CDR3 extends over 17 amino acids. V lost 4 bases, J lost 2 bases, and 17 bases lay in between.

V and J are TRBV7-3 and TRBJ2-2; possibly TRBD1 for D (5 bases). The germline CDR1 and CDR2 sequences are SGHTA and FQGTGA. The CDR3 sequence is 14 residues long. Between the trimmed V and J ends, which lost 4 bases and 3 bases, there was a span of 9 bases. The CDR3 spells CASSSQGYTGELFF. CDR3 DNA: TGTGCCAGCAGCTCGCAGGGTTACACCGGGGAGCTGTTTTTT.

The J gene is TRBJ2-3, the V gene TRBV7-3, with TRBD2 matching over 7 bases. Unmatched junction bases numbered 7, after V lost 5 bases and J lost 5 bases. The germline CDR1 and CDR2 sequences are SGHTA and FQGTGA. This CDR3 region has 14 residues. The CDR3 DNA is TGTGCCAGCAGCCAAAGGACTAGAGGAGATACGCAGTATTTT. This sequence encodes CASSQRTRGDTQYF.

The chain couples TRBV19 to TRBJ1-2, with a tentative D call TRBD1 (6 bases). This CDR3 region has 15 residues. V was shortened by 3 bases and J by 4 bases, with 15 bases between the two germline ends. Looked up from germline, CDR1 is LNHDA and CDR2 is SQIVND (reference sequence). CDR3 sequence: CASSIEDRPSYGYTF. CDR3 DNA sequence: TGTGCCAGTAGTATCGAAGACAGGCCTAGCTATGGCTACACCTTC.

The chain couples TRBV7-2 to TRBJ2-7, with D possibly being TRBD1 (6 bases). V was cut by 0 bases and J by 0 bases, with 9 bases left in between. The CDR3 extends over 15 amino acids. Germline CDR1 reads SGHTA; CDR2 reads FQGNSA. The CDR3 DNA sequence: TGTGCCAGCAGCTTAGCGGGACAACTCTCCTACGAGCAGTACTTC. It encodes CASSLAGQLSYEQYF.

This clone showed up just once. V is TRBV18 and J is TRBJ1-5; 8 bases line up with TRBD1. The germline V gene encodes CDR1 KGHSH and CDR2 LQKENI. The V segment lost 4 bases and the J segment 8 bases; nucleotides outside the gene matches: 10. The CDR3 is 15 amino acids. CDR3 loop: CASSRASAGGEPQHF. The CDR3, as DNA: TGTGCCAGCTCACGGGCTAGTGCAGGGGGCGAGCCCCAGCATTTT.

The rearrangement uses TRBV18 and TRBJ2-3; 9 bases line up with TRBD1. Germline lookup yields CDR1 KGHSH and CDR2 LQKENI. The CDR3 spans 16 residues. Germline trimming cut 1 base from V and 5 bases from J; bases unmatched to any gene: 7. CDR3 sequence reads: CASSPLGTGNLDTQYF. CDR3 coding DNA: TGTGCCAGCTCACCACTCGGGACAGGGAATTTAGATACGCAGTATTTT.

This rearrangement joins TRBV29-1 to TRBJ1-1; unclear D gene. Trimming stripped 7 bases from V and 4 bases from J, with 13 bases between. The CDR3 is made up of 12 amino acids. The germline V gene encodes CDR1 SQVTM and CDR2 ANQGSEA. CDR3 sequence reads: CSGRIAGTEAFF. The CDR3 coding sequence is TGCAGCGGAAGAATTGCGGGCACTGAAGCTTTCTTT.

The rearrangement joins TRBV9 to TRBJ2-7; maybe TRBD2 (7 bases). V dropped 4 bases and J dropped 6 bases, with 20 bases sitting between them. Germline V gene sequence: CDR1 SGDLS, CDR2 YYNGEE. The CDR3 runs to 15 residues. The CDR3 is CASSYMSGGEGEQYF. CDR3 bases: TGTGCCAGCAGCTACATGTCGGGGGGCGAAGGCGAGCAGTACTTC.

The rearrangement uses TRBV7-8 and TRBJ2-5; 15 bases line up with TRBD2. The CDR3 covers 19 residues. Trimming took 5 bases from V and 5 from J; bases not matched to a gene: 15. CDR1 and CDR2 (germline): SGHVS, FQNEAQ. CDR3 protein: CASSPAGLAGGRGGETQYF. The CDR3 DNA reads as TGTGCCAGCAGCCCAGCTGGACTAGCGGGGGGGCGAGGGGGGGAGACCCAGTACTTC. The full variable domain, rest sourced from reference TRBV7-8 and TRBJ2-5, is GAGVSQSPRYKVAKRGQDVALRCDPISGHVSLFWYQQALGQGPEFLTYFQNEAQLDKSGLPSDRFFAERPEGSVSTLKIQRTQQEDSAVYLCASSPAGLAGGRGGETQYFGPGTRLLVL.

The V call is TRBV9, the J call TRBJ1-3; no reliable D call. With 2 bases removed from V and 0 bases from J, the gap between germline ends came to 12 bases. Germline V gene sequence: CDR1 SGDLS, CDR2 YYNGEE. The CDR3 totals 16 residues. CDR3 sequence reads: CASSVIGGISGNTIYF. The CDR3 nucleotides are TGTGCCAGCAGCGTTATCGGAGGGATCTCTGGAAACACCATATATTTT.

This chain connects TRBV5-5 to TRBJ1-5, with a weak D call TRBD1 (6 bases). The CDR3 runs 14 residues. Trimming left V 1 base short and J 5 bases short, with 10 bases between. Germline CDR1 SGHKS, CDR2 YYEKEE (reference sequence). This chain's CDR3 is CASSLQGPDQPQHF. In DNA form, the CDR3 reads TGTGCCAGCAGCTTGCAGGGGCCCGATCAGCCCCAGCATTTT.

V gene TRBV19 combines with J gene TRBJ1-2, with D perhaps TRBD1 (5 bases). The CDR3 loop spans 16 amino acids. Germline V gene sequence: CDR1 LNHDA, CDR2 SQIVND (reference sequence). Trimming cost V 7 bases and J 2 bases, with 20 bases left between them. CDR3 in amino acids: CASTPGRGDPNYGYTF. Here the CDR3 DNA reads TGTGCCAGTACCCCCGGAAGGGGCGACCCCAACTATGGCTACACCTTC.